The count of the clone carrying this TCR beta chain is one. The sample comes from a study of blood T cell repertoires in COVID-19. At the level of the study: Samples of COVID-19 (acute and convalescent) were obtained from the United States, Italy and Spain. PBMCs, B-cell-depleted T cells, or T cells were the source of the cDNA or gDNA that made up the material.

Recruits, aged 18 to 89 years, lived in approximately 26 US areas. This CDR3 region has 18 residues. Trimming cost V 2 bases and J 4 bases; bases outside gene matches: 11. Looked up from germline, CDR1 is LNHDA and CDR2 is SQIVND (reference sequence). In the authors' methods: The authors estimated nucleated cell counts from reference gene primer amplification. Generated by immunoSEQ multiplex PCR, the TCRdb table keeps only in-frame clones and is missing some. The DNA gave D and trimming, while V, J and clone size come from that table. This repertoire shows under 300,000 clones, 75% to 90% found once; its top ten account for about 3.5%.

This receptor was taken from a woman aged 35 to 49 with acute COVID-19. This rearrangement joins TRBV19 to TRBJ2-2, with 9 bases lining up with TRBD1. The sequenced sample consisted of PBMCs or T cells enriched from blood (not recorded which). CDR3 residues: CASSIWFRDREGTGELFF. The CDR3, as DNA: TGTGCCAGTAGTATATGGTTCCGGGACAGGGAAGGCACCGGGGAGCTGTTTTTT.